This T cell receptor (beta chain) emerged from a study of regulatory T cells in long-lasting Graves disease. This clonotype was recorded many times. Germline assignment: CDR1 SNHLY and CDR2 FYNNEI. Trimming cost V 6 bases and J 1 base; bases outside gene matches: 8. The CDR3 totals 16 residues. With iRepertoire HTBI primers and Arm-PCR of CDR3 regions, TCR beta libraries were built. Via MiXCR, TCRdb re-called the multiplex PCR reads, giving one row per CDR3 protein. The data hold some 500,000 distinct CDR3 sequences, with about 16% observed a single time. Time point noted: newly diagnosed GD, antithyroid drugs for less than 3 months. After RNA was extracted from PBMCs, the TCR library was made from it. Each of the patients was recruited from an endocrinology department situated in Xi'an, China. The same data also went into a second study, on T cells in Graves' hyperthyroidism and ophthalmopathy. That investigation notes: Most thyroid clonotypes expanded above 0.001 were also detected in blood. A model using 13 V-J features told ophthalmopathy apart from stable hyperthyroidism.

The sequence was obtained from a woman aged 35-65 years with Graves disease. The specimen was peripheral blood mononuclear cells (PBMCs), collected at new diagnosis, from a patient treated with antithyroid drugs. This chain uses TRBV2 with TRBJ2-3; 9 nucleotides line up with TRBD2. CDR3 amino acids: CASSPRASGGTDTQYF. CDR3 in DNA: TGTGCCAGCAGCCCGAGGGCTAGCGGGGGCACAGATACGCAGTATTTT.